This TCR beta chain appears in the sequencing data of a study of graft-versus-host responses after intestinal transplantation. For the study at large: Among the recipients, transplants were multivisceral, liver-intestinal, or isolated intestinal. Each patient got anti-thymocyte globulin induction, then tacrolimus and steroids for around three years.

Notes on this clone: Its antigen is not known.

The study's findings and limits: Ileal or blood samples showed some GvH clones first, and such clones were also found in recipient marrow. The study found high graft-versus-host to host-versus-graft clonal ratios in allografts of patients with graft-donor T cell macrochimerism.

Germline lookup yields CDR1 LGHNA and CDR2 YSLEER. V lost 1 base to trimming and J lost 6 bases, with 11 bases between them. The CDR3 is made up of 14 amino acids. TCRdb's copy holds only in-frame clones and misses some; the assay was immunoSEQ multiplex PCR. The sample lists 85,000 to 95,000 clones, just over 90% occurring once. The chain carries TRBV4-3 and TRBJ2-3; unclear D gene. Source: unstimulated CD8+ T cells sorted from spleen or lymph node cells, taken before intestinal transplant. The origin of this receptor is a human donor who received an intestinal transplant. The CDR3 DNA is TGCGCCAGCAGCCAAGCGGGTCTGAGTGATACGCAGTATTTT. It encodes CASSQAGLSDTQYF.